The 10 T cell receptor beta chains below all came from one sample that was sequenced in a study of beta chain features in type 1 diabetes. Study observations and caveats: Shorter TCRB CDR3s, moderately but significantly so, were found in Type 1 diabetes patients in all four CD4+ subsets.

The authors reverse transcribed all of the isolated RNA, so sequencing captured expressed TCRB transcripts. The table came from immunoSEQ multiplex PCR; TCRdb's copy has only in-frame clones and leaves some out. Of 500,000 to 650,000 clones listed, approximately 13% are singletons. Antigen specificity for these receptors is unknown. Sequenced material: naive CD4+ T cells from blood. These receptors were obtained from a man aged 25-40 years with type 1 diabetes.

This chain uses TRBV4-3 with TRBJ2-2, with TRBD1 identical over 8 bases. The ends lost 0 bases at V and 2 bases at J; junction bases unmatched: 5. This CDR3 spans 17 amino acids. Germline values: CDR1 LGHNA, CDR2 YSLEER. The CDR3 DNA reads TGCGCCAGCAGCCAAGATGATCAGGGGGCAAACACCGGGGAGCTGTTTTTT. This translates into CASSQDDQGANTGELFF.

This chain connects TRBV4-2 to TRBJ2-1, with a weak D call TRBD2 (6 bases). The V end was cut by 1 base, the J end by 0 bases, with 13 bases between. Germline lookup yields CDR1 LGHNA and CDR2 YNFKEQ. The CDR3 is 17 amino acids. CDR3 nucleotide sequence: TGTGCCAGCAGCCAAGCCAATAGCGGTTACTCCTACAATGAGCAGTTCTTC. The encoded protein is CASSQANSGYSYNEQFF.

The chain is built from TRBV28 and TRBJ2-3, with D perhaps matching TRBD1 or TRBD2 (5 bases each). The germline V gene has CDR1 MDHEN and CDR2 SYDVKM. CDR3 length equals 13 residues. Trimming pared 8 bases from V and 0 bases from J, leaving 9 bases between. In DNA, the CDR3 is TGTGCCAGCGGACGGGACAGCACAGATACGCAGTATTTT. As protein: CASGRDSTDTQYF. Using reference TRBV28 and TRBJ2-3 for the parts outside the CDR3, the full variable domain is DVKVTQSSRYLVKRTGEKVFLECVQDMDHENMFWYRQDPGLGLRLIYFSYDVKMKEKGDIPEGYSVSREKKERFSLILESASTNQTSMYLCASGRDSTDTQYFGPGTRLTVL.

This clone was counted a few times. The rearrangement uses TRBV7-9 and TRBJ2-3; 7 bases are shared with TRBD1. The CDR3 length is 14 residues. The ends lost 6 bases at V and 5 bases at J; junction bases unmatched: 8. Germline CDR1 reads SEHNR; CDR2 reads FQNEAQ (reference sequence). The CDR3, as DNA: TGTGCCAGCAGTCAAGACAGGGTAATAGATACGCAGTATTTT. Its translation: CASSQDRVIDTQYF.

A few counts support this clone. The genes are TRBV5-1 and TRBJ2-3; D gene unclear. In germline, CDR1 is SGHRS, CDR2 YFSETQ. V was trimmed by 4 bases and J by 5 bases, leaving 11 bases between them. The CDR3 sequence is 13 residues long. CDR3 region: CASSLPQEDTQYF. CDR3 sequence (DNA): TGCGCCAGCAGCCTCCCACAAGAAGATACGCAGTATTTT.

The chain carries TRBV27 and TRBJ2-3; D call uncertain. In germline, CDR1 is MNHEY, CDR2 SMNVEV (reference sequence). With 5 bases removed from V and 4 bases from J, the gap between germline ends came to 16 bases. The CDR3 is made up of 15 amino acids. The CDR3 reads CASSPSAPPPDTQYF. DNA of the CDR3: TGTGCCAGCAGTCCCTCAGCCCCTCCCCCAGATACGCAGTATTTT.

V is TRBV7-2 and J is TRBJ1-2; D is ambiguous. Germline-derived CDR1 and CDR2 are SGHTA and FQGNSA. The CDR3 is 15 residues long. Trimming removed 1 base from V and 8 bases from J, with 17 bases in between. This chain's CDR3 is CASSLGIRNSQGYTF. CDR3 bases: TGTGCCAGCAGCTTAGGGATCCGAAACAGCCAAGGCTACACCTTC.

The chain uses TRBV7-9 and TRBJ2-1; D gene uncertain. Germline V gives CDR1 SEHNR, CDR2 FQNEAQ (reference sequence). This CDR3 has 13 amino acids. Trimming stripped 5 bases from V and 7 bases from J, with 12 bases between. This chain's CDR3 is CASSPAGQNEQFF. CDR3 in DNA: TGTGCCAGCAGCCCCGCCGGGCAGAATGAGCAGTTCTTC.

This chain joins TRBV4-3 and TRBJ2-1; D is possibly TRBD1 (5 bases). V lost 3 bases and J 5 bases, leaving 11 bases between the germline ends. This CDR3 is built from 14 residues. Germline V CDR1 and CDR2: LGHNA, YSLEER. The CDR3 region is CASSHRARNNEQFF. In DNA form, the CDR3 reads TGCGCCAGCAGCCACAGGGCTAGAAACAATGAGCAGTTCTTC.

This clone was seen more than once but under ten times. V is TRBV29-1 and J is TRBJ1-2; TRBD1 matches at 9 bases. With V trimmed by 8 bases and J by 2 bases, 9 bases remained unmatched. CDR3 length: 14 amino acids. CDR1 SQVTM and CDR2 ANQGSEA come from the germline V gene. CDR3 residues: CSSSQGTGNYGYTF. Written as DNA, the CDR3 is TGCAGCTCCTCTCAAGGGACAGGGAACTATGGCTACACCTTC.